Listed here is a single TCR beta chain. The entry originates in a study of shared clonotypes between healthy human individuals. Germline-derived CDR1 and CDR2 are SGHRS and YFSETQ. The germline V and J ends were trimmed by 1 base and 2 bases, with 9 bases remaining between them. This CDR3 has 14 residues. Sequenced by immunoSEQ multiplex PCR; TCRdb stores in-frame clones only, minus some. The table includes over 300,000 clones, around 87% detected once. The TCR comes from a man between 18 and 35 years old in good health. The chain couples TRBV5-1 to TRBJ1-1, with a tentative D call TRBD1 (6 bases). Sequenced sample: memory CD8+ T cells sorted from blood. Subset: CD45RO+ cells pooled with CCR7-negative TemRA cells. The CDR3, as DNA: TGCGCCAGCAGCTTGTGGACAGACAACACTGAAGCTTTCTTT. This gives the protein CASSLWTDNTEAFF.